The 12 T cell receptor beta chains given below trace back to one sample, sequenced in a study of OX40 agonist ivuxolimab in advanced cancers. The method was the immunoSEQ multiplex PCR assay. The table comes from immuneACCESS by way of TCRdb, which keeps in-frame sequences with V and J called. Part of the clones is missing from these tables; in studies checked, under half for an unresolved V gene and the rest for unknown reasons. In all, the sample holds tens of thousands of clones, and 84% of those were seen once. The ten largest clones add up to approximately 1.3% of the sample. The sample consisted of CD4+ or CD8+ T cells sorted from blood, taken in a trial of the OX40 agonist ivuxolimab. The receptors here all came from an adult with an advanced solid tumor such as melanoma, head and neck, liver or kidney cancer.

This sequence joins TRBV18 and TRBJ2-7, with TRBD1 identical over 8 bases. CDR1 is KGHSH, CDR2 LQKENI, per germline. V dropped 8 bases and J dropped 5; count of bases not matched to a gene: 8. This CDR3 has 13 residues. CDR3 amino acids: CASTKGQENEQYF. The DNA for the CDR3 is TGTGCCAGCACGAAGGGACAGGAGAACGAGCAGTACTTC. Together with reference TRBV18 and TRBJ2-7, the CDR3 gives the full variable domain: NAGVMQNPRHLVRRRGQEARLRCSPMKGHSHVYWYRQLPEEGLKFMVYLQKENIIDESGMPKERFSAEFPKEGPSILRIQQVVRGDSAAYFCASTKGQENEQYFGPGTRLTVT.

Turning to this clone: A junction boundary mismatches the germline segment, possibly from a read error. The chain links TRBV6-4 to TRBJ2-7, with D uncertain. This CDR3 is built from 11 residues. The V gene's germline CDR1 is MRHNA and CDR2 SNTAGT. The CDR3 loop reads CASSDSPLRSF. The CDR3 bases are TGTGCCAGCAGTGACTCACCATTACGGTCCTTC.

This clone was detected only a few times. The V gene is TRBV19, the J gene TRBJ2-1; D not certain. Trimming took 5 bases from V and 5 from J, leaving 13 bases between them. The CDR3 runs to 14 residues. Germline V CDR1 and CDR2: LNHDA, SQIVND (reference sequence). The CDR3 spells CASSVAGPHNEQFF. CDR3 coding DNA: TGTGCCAGTAGTGTCGCAGGCCCGCACAATGAGCAGTTCTTC.

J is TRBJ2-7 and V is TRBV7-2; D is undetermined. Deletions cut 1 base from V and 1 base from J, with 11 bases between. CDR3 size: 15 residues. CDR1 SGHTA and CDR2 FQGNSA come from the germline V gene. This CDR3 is CASSLESGNSYEQYF. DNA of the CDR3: TGTGCCAGCAGCTTAGAATCCGGCAATTCCTACGAGCAGTACTTC.

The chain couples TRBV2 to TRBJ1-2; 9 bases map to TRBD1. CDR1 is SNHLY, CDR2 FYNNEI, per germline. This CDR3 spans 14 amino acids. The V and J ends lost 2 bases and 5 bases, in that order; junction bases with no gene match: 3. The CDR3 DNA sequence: TGTGCCAGCAGTGAACAACAGGGGGCTTATGGCTACACCTTC. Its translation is CASSEQQGAYGYTF.

Here the CDR3 reads CATANRVNTGELFF. The CDR3 coding sequence is TGTGCCACCGCGAATCGCGTCAACACCGGGGAGCTGTTTTTT. The chain uses TRBV2 and TRBJ2-2; D gene ambiguous. The germline V gene has CDR1 SNHLY and CDR2 FYNNEI. V shed 10 bases and J shed 2 bases, with 14 bases lying between them. CDR3 length: 14 amino acids.

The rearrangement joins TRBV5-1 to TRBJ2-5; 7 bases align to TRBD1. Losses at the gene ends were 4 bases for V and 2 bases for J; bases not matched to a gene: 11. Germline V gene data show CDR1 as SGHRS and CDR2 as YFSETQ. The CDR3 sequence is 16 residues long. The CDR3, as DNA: TGCGCCAGCAGCGGGAAGACAGGGATGGGGCAAGAGACCCAGTACTTC. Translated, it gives CASSGKTGMGQETQYF. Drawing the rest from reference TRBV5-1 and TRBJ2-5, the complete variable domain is KAGVTQTPRYLIKTRGQQVTLSCSPISGHRSVSWYQQTPGQGLQFLFEYFSETQRNKGNFPGRFSGRQFSNSRSEMNVSTLELGDSALYLCASSGKTGMGQETQYFGPGTRLLVL.

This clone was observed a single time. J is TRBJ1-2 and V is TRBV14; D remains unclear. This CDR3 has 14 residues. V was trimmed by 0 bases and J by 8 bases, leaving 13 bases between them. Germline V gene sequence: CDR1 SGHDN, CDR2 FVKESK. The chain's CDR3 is CASSQDRLGFGYTF. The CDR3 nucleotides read TGTGCCAGCAGCCAAGATCGGCTGGGATTCGGCTACACCTTC.

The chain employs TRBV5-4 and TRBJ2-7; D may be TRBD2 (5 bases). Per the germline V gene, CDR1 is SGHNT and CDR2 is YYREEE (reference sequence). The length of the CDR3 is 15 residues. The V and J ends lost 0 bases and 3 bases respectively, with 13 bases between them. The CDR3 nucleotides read TGTGCCAGCAGCTTGGGAGCCAGCGACTACTACGAGCAGTACTTC. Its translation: CASSLGASDYYEQYF.

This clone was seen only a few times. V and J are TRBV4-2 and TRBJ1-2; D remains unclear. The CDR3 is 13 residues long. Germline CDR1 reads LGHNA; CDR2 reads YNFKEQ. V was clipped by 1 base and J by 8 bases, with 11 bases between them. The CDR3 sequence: CASSQGPSLGYTF. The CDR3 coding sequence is TGTGCCAGCAGCCAAGGGCCTTCGTTGGGCTACACCTTC.

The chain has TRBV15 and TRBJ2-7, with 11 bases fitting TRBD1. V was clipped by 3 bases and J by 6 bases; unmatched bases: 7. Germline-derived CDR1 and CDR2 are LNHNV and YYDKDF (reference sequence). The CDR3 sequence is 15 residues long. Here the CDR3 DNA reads TGTGCCACCAGCAGTACCGGGACAGGGGGTTCCGAGCAGTACTTC. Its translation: CATSSTGTGGSEQYF.

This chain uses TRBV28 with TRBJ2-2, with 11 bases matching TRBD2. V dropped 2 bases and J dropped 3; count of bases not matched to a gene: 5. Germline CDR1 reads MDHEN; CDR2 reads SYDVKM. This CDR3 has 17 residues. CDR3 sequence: CASSLGSGRADTGELFF. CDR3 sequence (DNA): TGTGCCAGCAGTTTAGGTAGCGGGAGGGCGGACACCGGGGAGCTGTTTTTT.